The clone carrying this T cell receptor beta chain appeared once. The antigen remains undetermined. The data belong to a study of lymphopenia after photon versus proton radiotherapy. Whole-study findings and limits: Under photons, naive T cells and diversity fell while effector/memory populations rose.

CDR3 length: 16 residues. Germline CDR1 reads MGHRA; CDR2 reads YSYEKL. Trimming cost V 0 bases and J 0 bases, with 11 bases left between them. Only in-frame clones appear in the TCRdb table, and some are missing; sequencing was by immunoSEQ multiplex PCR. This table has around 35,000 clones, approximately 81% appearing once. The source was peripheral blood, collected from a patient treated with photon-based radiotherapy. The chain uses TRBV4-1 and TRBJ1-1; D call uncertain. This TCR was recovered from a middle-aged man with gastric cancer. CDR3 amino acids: CASSQDPPSLNTEAFF. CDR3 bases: TGCGCCAGCAGCCAAGACCCCCCCAGTCTGAACACTGAAGCTTTCTTT.